This TCR beta chain emerged from a study of long-term antiretroviral therapy in people with HIV. Study-wide context: In the earliest collections, sampling predates the 2015 immediate-ART recommendation by about a decade.

To note about this clone: Its antigen remains unidentified.

Each sample contained roughly 0.85-11 million cryopreserved PBMC, thawed before DNA extraction. Overall study results and limits: On ART adherence, viral resistance or therapy changes, no data were available.

Assay version v3.0 of immunoSEQ was used, and it was run at survey level. Sequencing was designed to cover roughly 40,000-50,000 T-cell genomes in each sample. The repertoire was sequenced with immunoSEQ multiplex PCR; TCRdb's copy has only in-frame clones and lacks some. Altogether roughly 17,000 clones are present, approximately 95% being singletons, with the ten largest covering approximately 1.5%. The sample here was unsorted PBMCs, taken 10.4 years after starting antiretroviral therapy. The TCR sequence derives from a man aged 25-45 years with HIV.

The DNA for the CDR3 is TGTGCCAGCAGTTACGATGACAGGAATAATTCACCCCTCCACTTT. It codes for CASSYDDRNNSPLHF. This chain connects TRBV6-5 to TRBJ1-6; perhaps TRBD1 as D (6 bases). V lost 2 bases, J lost 5 bases, and 10 bases lay in between. Germline V gives CDR1 MNHEY, CDR2 SVGAGI. The CDR3 totals 15 residues.